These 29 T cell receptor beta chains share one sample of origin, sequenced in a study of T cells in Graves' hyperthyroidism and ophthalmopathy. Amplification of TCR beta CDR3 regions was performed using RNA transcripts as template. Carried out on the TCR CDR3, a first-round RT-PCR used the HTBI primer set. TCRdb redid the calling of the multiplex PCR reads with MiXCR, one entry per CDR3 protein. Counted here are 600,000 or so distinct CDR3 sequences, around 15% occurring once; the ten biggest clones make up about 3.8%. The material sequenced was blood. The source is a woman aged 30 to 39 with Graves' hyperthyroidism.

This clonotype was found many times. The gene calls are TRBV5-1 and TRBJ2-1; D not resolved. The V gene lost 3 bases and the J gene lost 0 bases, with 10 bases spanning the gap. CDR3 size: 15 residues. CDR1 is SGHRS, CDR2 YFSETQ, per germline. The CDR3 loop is CASSSQPSSYNEQFF. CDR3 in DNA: TGCGCCAGCAGCTCGCAGCCGAGCTCCTACAATGAGCAGTTCTTC.

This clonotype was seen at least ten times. DNA of the CDR3: TGTGCCAGTACCCAGGGAGGGTATAGCAATCAGCCCCAGCATTTT. Its protein is CASTQGGYSNQPQHF. The chain joins TRBV19 to TRBJ1-5, with D possibly TRBD1 on 5 matching bases. CDR1 LNHDA and CDR2 SQIVND come from the germline V gene (reference sequence). V lost 7 bases and J 0 bases, leaving 13 bases between the germline ends. This CDR3 is built from 15 residues.

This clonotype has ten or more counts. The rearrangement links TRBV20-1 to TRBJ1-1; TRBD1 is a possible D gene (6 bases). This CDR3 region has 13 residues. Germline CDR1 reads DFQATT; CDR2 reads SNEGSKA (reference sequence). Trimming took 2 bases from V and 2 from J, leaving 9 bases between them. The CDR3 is CSARRGANTEAFF. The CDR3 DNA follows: TGCAGTGCTAGACGGGGGGCTAACACTGAAGCTTTCTTT.

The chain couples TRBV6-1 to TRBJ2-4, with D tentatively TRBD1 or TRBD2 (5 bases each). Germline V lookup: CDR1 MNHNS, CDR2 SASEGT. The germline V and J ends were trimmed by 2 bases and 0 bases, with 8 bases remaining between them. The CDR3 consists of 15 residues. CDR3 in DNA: TGTGCCAGCAGTGAACAGGGAGCAGCCAAAAACATTCAGTACTTC. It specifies CASSEQGAAKNIQYF.

CDR3 in amino acids: CASSRQPYTEAFF. CDR3 coding DNA: TGTGCCAGTAGCCGACAGCCATACACTGAAGCTTTCTTT. V gene TRBV19 combines with J gene TRBJ1-1; tentative D call: TRBD1 (5 bases). In germline, CDR1 is LNHDA, CDR2 SQIVND (reference sequence). The V gene lost 6 bases and the J gene lost 3 bases, with 11 bases spanning the gap. The CDR3 covers 13 residues.

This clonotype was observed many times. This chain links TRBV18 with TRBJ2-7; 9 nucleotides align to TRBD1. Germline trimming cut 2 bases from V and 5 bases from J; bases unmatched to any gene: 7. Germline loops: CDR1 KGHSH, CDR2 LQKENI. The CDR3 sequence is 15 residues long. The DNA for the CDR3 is TGTGCCAGCTCACCAGAAACGGGACAGGGTAACGAGCAGTACTTC. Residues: CASSPETGQGNEQYF.

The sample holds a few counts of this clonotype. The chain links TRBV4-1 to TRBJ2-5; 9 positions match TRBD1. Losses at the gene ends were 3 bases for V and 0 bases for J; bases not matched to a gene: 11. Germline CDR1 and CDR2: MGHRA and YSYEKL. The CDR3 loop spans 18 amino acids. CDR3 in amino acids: CASSHLWGDRVYQETQYF. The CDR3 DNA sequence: TGCGCCAGCAGCCACCTCTGGGGGGACAGGGTATACCAAGAGACCCAGTACTTC.

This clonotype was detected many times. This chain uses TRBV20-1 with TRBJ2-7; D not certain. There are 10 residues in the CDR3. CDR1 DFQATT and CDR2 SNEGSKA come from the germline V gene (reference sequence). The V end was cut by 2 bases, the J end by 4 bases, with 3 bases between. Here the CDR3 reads CSARNYEQYF. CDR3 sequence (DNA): TGCAGTGCTAGAAATTACGAGCAGTACTTC.

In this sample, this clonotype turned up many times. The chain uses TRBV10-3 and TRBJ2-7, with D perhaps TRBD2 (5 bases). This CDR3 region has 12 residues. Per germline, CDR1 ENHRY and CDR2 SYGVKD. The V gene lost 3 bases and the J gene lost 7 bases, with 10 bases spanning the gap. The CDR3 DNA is TGTGCCATCAGTGACCCGGGGTGGGAGCAGTACTTC. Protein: CAISDPGWEQYF.

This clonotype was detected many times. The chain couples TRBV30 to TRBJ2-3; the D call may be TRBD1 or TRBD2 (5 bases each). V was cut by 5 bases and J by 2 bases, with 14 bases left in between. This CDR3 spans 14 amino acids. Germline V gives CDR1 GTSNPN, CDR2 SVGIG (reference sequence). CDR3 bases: TGTGCCTGGGGGGACGGCTATTCCACAGATACGCAGTATTTT. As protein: CAWGDGYSTDTQYF.

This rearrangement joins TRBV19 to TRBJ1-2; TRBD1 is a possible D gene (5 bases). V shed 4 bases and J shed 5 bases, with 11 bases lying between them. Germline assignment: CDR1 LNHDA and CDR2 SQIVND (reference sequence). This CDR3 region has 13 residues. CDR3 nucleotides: TGTGCCAGTAGTAGAGGGGCTACTTATGGCTACACCTTC. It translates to CASSRGATYGYTF.

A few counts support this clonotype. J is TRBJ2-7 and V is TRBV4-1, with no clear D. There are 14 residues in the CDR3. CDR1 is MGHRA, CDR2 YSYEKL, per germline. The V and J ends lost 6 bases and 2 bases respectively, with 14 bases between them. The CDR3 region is CASSLLTGTYEQYF. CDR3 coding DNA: TGCGCCAGCAGTCTACTGACTGGCACCTACGAGCAGTACTTC.

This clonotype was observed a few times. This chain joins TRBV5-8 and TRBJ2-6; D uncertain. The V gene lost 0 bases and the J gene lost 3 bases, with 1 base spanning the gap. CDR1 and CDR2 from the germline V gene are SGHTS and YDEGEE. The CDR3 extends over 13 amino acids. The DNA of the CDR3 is TGTGCCAGCAGCTTGGTTGGGGCCAACGTCCTGACTTTC. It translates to CASSLVGANVLTF.

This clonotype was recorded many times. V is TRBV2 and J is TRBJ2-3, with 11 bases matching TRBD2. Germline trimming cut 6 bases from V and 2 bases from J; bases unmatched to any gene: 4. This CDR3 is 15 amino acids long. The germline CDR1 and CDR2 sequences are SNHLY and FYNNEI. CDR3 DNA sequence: TGTGCCAGCAGCCAGGGACTAGCGGACACAGATACGCAGTATTTT. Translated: CASSQGLADTDTQYF.

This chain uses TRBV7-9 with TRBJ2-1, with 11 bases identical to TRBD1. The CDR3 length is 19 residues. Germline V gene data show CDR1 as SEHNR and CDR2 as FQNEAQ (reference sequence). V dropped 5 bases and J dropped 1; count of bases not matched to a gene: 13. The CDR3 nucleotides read TGTGCCAGCAGCCTCACCTCCGGGACAGGGGGACGTTCCTACAATGAGCAGTTCTTC. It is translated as CASSLTSGTGGRSYNEQFF.

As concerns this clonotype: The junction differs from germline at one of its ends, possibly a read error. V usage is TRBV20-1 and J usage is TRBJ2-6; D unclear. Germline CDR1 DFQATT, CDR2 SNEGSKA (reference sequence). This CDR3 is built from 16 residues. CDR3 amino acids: CSAGDRLGAGANVLTF. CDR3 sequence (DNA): TGCAGTGCTGGAGATCGATTGGGCGCTGGGGCCAACGTCCTGACTTTC.

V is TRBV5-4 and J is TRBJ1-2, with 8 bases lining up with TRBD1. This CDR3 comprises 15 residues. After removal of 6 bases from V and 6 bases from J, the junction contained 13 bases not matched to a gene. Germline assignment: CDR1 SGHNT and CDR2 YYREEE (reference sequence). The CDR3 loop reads CASTHRDRSPHGYTF. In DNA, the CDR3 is TGTGCCAGCACCCACCGGGACAGGTCCCCCCATGGCTACACCTTC.

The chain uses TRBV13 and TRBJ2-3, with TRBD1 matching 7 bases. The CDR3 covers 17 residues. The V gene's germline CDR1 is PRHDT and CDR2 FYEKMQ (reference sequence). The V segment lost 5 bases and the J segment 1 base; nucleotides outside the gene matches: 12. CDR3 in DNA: TGTGCCAGCAGCCGCCCAAGACAGGGAAGGGGCACAGATACGCAGTATTTT. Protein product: CASSRPRQGRGTDTQYF.

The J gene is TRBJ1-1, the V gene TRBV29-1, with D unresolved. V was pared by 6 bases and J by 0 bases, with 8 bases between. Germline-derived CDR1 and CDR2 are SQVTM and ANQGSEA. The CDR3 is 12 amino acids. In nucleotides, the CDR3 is TGCAGCGTGGGGATCATGAACACTGAAGCTTTCTTT. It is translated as CSVGIMNTEAFF. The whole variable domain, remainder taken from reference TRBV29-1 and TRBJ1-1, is SAVISQKPSRDICQRGTSLTIQCQVDSQVTMMFWYRQQPGQSLTLIATANQGSEATYESGFVIDKFPISRPNLTFSTLTVSNMSPEDSSIYLCSVGIMNTEAFFGQGTRLTVV.

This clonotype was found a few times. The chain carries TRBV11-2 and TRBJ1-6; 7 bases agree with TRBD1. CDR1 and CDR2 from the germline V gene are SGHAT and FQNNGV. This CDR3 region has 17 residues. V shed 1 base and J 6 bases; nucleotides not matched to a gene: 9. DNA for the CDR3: TGTGCCAGCAGCTTAGTTGGCGGGACAGCCTCTAATTCACCCCTCCACTTT. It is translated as CASSLVGGTASNSPLHF. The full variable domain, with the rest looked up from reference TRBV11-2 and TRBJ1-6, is EAGVAQSPRYKIIEKRQSVAFWCNPISGHATLYWYQQILGQGPKLLIQFQNNGVVDDSQLPKDRFSAERLKGVDSTLKIQPAKLEDSAVYLCASSLVGGTASNSPLHFGNGTRLTVT.

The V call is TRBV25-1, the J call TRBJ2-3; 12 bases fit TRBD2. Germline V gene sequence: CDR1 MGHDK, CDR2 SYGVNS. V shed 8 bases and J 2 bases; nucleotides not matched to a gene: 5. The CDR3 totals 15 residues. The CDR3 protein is CASGGLAGTTDTQYF. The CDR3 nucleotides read TGTGCCAGCGGAGGACTAGCGGGGACCACAGATACGCAGTATTTT.

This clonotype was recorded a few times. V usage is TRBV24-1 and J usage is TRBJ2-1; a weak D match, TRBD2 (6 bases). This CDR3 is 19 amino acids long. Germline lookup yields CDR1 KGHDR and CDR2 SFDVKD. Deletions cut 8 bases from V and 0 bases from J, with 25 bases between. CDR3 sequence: CATNIAREALTSSYNEQFF. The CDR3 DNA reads TGTGCCACCAACATAGCGCGGGAAGCTTTAACCAGCTCCTACAATGAGCAGTTCTTC.

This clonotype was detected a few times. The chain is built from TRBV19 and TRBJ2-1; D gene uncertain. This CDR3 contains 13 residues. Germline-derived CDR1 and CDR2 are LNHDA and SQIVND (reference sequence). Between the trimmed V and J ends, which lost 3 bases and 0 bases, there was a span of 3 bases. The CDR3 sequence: CASSINSYNEQFF. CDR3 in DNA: TGTGCCAGTAGTATTAACTCCTACAATGAGCAGTTCTTC.

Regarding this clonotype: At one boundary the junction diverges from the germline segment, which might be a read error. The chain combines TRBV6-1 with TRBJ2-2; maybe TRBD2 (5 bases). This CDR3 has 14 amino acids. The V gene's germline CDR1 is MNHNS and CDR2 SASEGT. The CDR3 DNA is TGTGCCAGCAGTGACCTTAGTTATACCGGGGAGCTGCTTTTT. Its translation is CASSDLSYTGELLF.

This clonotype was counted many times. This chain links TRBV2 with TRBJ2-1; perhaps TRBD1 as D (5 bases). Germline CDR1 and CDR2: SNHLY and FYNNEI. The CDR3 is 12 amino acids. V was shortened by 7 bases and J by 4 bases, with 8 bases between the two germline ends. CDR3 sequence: CASTNRYNEQFF. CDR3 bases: TGTGCCAGCACCAACAGGTACAATGAGCAGTTCTTC.

The CDR3 loop is CASSPRTGSGYGYTF. CDR3 bases: TGCGCCAGCAGCCCCAGGACAGGGTCGGGGTATGGCTACACCTTC. This rearrangement joins TRBV5-1 to TRBJ1-2, with 8 bases that match TRBD1. J was trimmed by 5 bases and V by 4 bases; bases with no gene match: 10. Germline CDR1 is SGHRS and CDR2 is YFSETQ. CDR3 length: 15 amino acids.

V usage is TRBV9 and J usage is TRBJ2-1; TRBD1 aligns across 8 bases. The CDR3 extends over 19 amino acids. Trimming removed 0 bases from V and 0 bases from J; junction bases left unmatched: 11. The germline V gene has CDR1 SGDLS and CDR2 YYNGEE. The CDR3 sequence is CASSVAGGQRSSSYNEQFF. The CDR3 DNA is TGTGCCAGCAGCGTAGCAGGGGGCCAGCGCTCAAGCTCCTACAATGAGCAGTTCTTC.

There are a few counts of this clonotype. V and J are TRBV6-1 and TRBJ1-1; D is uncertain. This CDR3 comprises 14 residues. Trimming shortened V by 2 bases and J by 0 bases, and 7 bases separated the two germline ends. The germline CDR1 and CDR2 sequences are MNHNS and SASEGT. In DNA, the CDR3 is TGTGCCAGCAGTGAATCTCCCATGAACACTGAAGCTTTCTTT. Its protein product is CASSESPMNTEAFF.

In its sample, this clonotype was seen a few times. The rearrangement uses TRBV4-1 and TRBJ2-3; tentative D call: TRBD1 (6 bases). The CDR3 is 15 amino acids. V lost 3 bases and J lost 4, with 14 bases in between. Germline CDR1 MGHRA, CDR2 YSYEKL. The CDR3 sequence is CASSQGAAGADTQYF. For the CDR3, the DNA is TGCGCCAGCAGCCAGGGGGCTGCGGGCGCAGATACGCAGTATTTT.